One and the same sample provided the 15 T cell receptor beta chains below, sequenced in a study of CD8 T cells in Susac syndrome. Random hexamers served to reverse transcribe about 0.5 to 1 ug RNA. TCRdb re-called the immunoSEQ multiplex PCR reads with MiXCR, one entry per CDR3 protein. The sample consists of under 70,000 distinct CDR3 sequences, approximately 95% of them appearing once. The source material was CD8+ T cells from PBMCs. These receptors originate from a human donor with Susac syndrome.

This clonotype came up once. The chain carries TRBV7-9 and TRBJ1-5; the match to TRBD1 covers 10 bases. Germline V lookup: CDR1 SEHNR, CDR2 FQNEAQ (reference sequence). This CDR3 region has 18 residues. Unmatched junction bases numbered 11, after V lost 5 bases and J lost 1 base. CDR3 sequence reads: CASSIRDRGPPSNQPQHF. For the CDR3, the DNA is TGTGCCAGCAGCATTCGGGACAGGGGCCCCCCCAGCAATCAGCCCCAGCATTTT. Together with reference TRBV7-9 and TRBJ1-5, the CDR3 gives the full variable domain: DTGVSQNPRHKITKRGQNVTFRCDPISEHNRLYWYRQTLGQGPEFLTYFQNEAQLEKSRLLSDRFSAERPKGSFSTLEIQRTEQGDSAMYLCASSIRDRGPPSNQPQHFGDGTRLSIL.

The chain links TRBV10-2 to TRBJ1-6; D not resolved. Trimming stripped 5 bases from V and 8 bases from J, with 16 bases between. Germline V gene lookup returns CDR1 WSHSY and CDR2 SAAADI. This CDR3 spans 15 amino acids. For the CDR3, the DNA is TGCGCCAGCAGTCCAAAGACACCCCGGGATTCACCCCTCCACTTT. Translating it yields CASSPKTPRDSPLHF.

The count of this clonotype is one. The chain carries TRBV2 and TRBJ2-1, with TRBD2 identical over 8 bases. This CDR3 contains 12 residues. J lost 8 bases, V lost 7 bases, and 4 bases had no gene match. From germline, CDR1 is SNHLY and CDR2 FYNNEI. The CDR3 DNA reads TGTGCCAGCATCGCGGGGGGCTATGAGCAGTTCTTC. Residues: CASIAGGYEQFF.

Here the CDR3 DNA reads TGTGCCAGCAGTTACTCGTACACTGAAGCTTTCTTT. Its protein product is CASSYSYTEAFF. The rearrangement joins TRBV6-6 to TRBJ1-1; D unresolved. The CDR3 runs to 12 residues. Germline V CDR1 and CDR2: MNHNY, SVGAGI (reference sequence). V lost 0 bases to trimming and J lost 3 bases, with 2 bases between them.

This clonotype was seen only a few times. The rearrangement links TRBV5-6 to TRBJ2-5, with D unresolved. V shed 4 bases and J shed 1 base, with 8 bases lying between them. CDR1 is SGHDT and CDR2 is YYEEEE in the germline V gene. The CDR3 covers 13 residues. The DNA for the CDR3 is TGTGCCAGCAGCCCCGATTCCCAAGAGACCCAGTACTTC. Amino acids: CASSPDSQETQYF.

V is TRBV12-3 or TRBV12-4 and J is TRBJ1-6; 9 nucleotides agree with TRBD1. This CDR3 has 17 residues. Trimming cost V 6 bases and J 6 bases; bases outside gene matches: 12. The CDR3 bases are TGTGCCAGCAGCCCTACCGGGACAGGGCCTCGTAATTCACCCCTCCACTTT. It specifies CASSPTGTGPRNSPLHF.

The chain couples TRBV29-1 to TRBJ2-7; D is undetermined. The germline CDR1 and CDR2 sequences are SQVTM and ANQGSEA. Deletions cut 6 bases from V and 2 bases from J, with 14 bases between. The CDR3 is made up of 13 amino acids. The CDR3 here is CSVNEPATYEQYF. The CDR3 DNA sequence: TGCAGCGTCAATGAACCCGCTACCTACGAGCAGTACTTC.

The rearrangement links TRBV29-1 to TRBJ2-3; 9 nucleotides agree with TRBD1. V trimming: 3 bases; J trimming: 3 bases; junction bases outside the gene matches: 7. The CDR3 extends over 15 amino acids. Germline V gene lookup returns CDR1 SQVTM and CDR2 ANQGSEA. The CDR3, as DNA: TGCAGCGTTGATAGGGGACAGGGAGGAACAGATACGCAGTATTTT. This encodes CSVDRGQGGTDTQYF.

The chain carries TRBV12-3 or TRBV12-4 and TRBJ1-4; no reliable D call. V was cut by 5 bases and J by 8 bases, with 9 bases left in between. The CDR3 totals 12 residues. The CDR3 sequence: CASSLAAEKLFF. The DNA of the CDR3 is TGTGCCAGCAGTCTCGCGGCCGAAAAACTGTTTTTT.

In this sample, this clonotype turned up a few times. The chain is built from TRBV20-1 and TRBJ2-5; D perhaps matches TRBD2 (7 bases). V lost 6 bases to trimming and J lost 13 bases, with 18 bases between them. The length of the CDR3 is 11 residues. The germline V gene has CDR1 DFQATT and CDR2 SNEGSKA (reference sequence). This chain's CDR3 is CSALGGAGWYF. DNA for the CDR3: TGCAGTGCCCTAGGGGGGGCAGGGTGGTACTTC.

Only one count was recorded for this clonotype. This chain joins TRBV5-1 and TRBJ1-4; D is uncertain. Germline CDR1 reads SGHRS; CDR2 reads YFSETQ. This CDR3 has 15 amino acids. V was shortened by 6 bases and J by 0 bases, with 12 bases between the two germline ends. The CDR3 sequence: CASKLVSATNEKLFF. CDR3 coding DNA: TGCGCCAGCAAGCTAGTTAGCGCAACTAATGAAAAACTGTTTTTT.

The chain has TRBV7-6 and TRBJ2-7; D call uncertain. The germline gives CDR1 SGHVS, CDR2 FNYEAQ. There are 13 residues in the CDR3. Trimming stripped 1 base from V and 4 bases from J, with 8 bases between. The CDR3 DNA is TGTGCCAGCAGCTTAGTCCCGAAGTACGAGCAGTACTTC. Translation: CASSLVPKYEQYF. Full variable domain (outside the CDR3, taken from reference TRBV7-6 and TRBJ2-7): GAGVSQSPRYKVTKRGQDVALRCDPISGHVSLYWYRQALGQGPEFLTYFNYEAQQDKSGLPNDRFSAERPEGSISTLTIQRTEQRDSAMYRCASSLVPKYEQYFGPGTRLTVT.

The chain carries TRBV20-1 and TRBJ2-5; 7 positions agree with TRBD2. CDR1 DFQATT and CDR2 SNEGSKA come from the germline V gene (reference sequence). CDR3 length: 14 residues. Trimming at V came to 7 bases and at J to 1 base, leaving 9 bases not matched to a gene. The CDR3 loop is CSVRRGTSQETQYF. The CDR3 DNA follows: TGCAGTGTACGGCGGGGGACTTCCCAAGAGACCCAGTACTTC.

The chain joins TRBV9 to TRBJ2-3; maybe TRBD1 (6 bases). The length of the CDR3 is 15 residues. From germline, CDR1 is SGDLS and CDR2 YYNGEE. The V gene lost 4 bases and the J gene lost 5 bases, with 17 bases spanning the gap. The CDR3 is CASSPWGRNQDTQYF. CDR3 DNA sequence: TGTGCCAGCAGCCCATGGGGGCGGAACCAAGATACGCAGTATTTT.

V usage is TRBV20-1 and J usage is TRBJ2-5; D unresolved. The CDR3 is made up of 16 amino acids. V was cut by 4 bases and J by 2 bases, with 20 bases left in between. Looked up from germline, CDR1 is DFQATT and CDR2 is SNEGSKA (reference sequence). The CDR3 is CSATQSLRAPQETQYF. CDR3 nucleotides: TGCAGTGCTACACAGTCCCTGAGAGCGCCGCAAGAGACCCAGTACTTC.